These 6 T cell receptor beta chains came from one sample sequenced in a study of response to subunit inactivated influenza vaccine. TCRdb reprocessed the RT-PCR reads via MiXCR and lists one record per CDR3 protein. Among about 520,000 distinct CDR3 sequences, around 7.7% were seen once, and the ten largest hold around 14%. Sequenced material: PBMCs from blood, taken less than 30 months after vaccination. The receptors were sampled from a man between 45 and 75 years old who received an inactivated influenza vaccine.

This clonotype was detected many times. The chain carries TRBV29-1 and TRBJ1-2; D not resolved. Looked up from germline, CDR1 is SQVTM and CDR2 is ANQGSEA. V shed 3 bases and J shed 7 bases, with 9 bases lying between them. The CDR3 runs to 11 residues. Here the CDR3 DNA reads TGCAGCGTTGACTCCGTGTCTGGCTACACCTTC. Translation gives CSVDSVSGYTF.

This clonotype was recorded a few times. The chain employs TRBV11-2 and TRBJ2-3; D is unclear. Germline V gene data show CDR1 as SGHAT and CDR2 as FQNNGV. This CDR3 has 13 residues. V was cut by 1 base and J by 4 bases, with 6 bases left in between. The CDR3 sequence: CASSLVVADTQYF. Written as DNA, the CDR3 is TGTGCCAGCAGCTTAGTTGTCGCAGATACGCAGTATTTT.

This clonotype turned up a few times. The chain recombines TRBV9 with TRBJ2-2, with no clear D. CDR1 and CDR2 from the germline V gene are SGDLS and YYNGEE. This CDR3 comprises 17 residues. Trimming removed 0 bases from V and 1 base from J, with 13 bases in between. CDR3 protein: CASSVAPGQENTGELFF. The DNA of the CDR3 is TGTGCCAGCAGCGTAGCTCCTGGGCAGGAGAACACCGGGGAGCTGTTTTTT.

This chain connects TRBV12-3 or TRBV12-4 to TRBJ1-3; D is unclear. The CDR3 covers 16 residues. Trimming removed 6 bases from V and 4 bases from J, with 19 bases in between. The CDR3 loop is CASSLTPLREGNTIYF. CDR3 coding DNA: TGTGCCAGCAGCTTGACGCCCCTTAGGGAAGGAAACACCATATATTTT.

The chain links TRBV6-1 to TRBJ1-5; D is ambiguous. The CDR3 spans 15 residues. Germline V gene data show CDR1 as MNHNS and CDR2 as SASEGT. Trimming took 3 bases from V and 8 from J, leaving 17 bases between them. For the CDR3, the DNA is TGTGCCAGCAGTGAGGAACAGAGGACGATGGAGCCCCAGCATTTT. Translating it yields CASSEEQRTMEPQHF.

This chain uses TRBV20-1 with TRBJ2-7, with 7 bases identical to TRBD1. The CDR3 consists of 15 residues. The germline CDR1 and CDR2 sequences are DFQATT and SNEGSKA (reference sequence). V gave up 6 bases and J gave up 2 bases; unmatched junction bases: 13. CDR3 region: CSAGTQGRIPYEQYF. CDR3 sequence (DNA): TGCAGTGCGGGGACACAGGGGCGCATCCCCTACGAGCAGTACTTC.